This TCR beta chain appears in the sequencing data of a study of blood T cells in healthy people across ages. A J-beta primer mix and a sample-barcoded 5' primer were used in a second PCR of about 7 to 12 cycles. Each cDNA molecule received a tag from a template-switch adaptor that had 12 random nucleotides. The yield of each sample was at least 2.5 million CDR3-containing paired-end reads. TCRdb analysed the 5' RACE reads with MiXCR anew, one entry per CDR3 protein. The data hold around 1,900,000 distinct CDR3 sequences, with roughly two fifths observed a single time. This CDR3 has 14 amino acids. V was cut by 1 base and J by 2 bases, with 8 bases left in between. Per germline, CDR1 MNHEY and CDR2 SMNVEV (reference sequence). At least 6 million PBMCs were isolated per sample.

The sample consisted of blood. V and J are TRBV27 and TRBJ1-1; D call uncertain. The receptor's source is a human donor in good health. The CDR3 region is CASSLYSGNTEAFF. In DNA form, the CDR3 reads TGTGCCAGCAGTTTATACTCGGGTAACACTGAAGCTTTCTTT.